The clone carrying this TCR beta chain was found a few times. Its antigen is currently unknown. This CDR3 is 14 amino acids long. The junction had 1 base not matched to a gene; V was cut back by 0 bases and J by 3 bases. Germline CDR1 and CDR2: DFQATT and SNEGSKA (reference sequence). This specimen comes from a study of identical twins. TCRdb re-called the 5' RACE reads through MiXCR, storing one row per CDR3 protein. Counted here are 1.5 million or so distinct CDR3 sequences, roughly 35% occurring once; the ten biggest clones make up roughly 0.3%. Whole-study results and caveats: With abundant cord blood beta clonotypes, insertions were fewer; memory repertoires showed no such pattern. The analysis was cross-sectional rather than longitudinal within donors.

Sequences were obtained from cord blood. This receptor was obtained from a newborn girl in good health. The chain has TRBV20-1 and TRBJ2-3; TRBD1 aligns across 9 bases. CDR3 sequence: CSARDGTGTDTQYF. Here the CDR3 DNA reads TGCAGTGCTAGAGATGGGACAGGGACAGATACGCAGTATTTT.